The TCR beta chain described here comes from a study of OX40 agonist ivuxolimab in advanced cancers. Study as a whole: Among those enrolled, mean age was about 63 years (range about 23 to 85) and 82.7% were male. Study results and limitations: Averaged across samples, CD8+ T cells carried more expanded clones than CD4+ did.

This CDR3 has 17 residues. Trimming removed 3 bases from V and 0 bases from J; junction bases left unmatched: 7. The germline V gene encodes CDR1 LNHNV and CDR2 YYDKDF (reference sequence). In regard to this clone: What it recognizes is unknown.

Method: immunoSEQ multiplex PCR; TCRdb's copy keeps in-frame clones and lacks some. The sample shows 30,000 to 40,000 clones, approximately 80% of them seen only once. No patient had autoimmune disease or received systemic immunosuppression. Blood got drawn at baseline, again on cycle 4 day 1, and then on cycle 7 day 1. This sequence originates from an adult with an advanced solid tumor such as melanoma, head and neck, liver or kidney cancer. The sample was CD4+ or CD8+ T cells sorted from blood, taken in a trial of the OX40 agonist ivuxolimab. The rearrangement joins TRBV15 to TRBJ1-1; 10 nucleotides line up with TRBD1. CDR3 in DNA: TGTGCCACCAGCAGTCCCGGGACAGGGGCTATGAACACTGAAGCTTTCTTT. As protein: CATSSPGTGAMNTEAFF.